These 22 T cell receptor beta chains were sequenced from one sample in a study of spatial heterogeneity in lung cancer. A single record per CDR3 protein comes from TCRdb applying MiXCR to the 5' RACE reads. The repertoire has about 82,000 distinct CDR3 sequences, approximately 12% of them found once; the top ten carry 4.6%. Time point indicated: sample taken at primary tumor resection. Frozen PBMC, nontumor lung or tumor provided whole RNA, which was sequenced unsorted. The specimen comprised PBMCs, sampled at surgery. Receptors were obtained from a male donor with early-stage non-small cell lung cancer.

In its sample, this clonotype was seen a few times. The V and J genes are TRBV7-2 and TRBJ2-1, with D tentatively TRBD1 (6 bases). Trimming pared 3 bases from V and 9 bases from J, leaving 12 bases between. Germline CDR1 SGHTA, CDR2 FQGNSA. The CDR3 sequence is 13 residues long. CDR3 region: CASSFRGNGEQFF. DNA for the CDR3: TGTGCCAGCAGCTTCAGGGGTAATGGTGAGCAGTTCTTC.

The chain joins TRBV6-5 to TRBJ2-5; TRBD2 might be the D (5 bases). Germline V gene lookup returns CDR1 MNHEY and CDR2 SVGAGI. The CDR3 is 13 amino acids. V was pared by 11 bases and J by 0 bases, with 13 bases between. This chain's CDR3 is CASTDWYQETQYF. CDR3 sequence (DNA): TGTGCCTCCACGGACTGGTACCAAGAGACCCAGTACTTC.

This clonotype occurred many times. The chain links TRBV3-1 to TRBJ2-1; D not resolved. Germline lookup yields CDR1 LGHDT and CDR2 YNNKEL (reference sequence). The CDR3 loop spans 12 amino acids. Trimming stripped 0 bases from V and 13 bases from J, with 10 bases between. Here the CDR3 reads CASSQDRSLQFF. Written as DNA, the CDR3 is TGTGCCAGCAGCCAAGATCGTTCTCTTCAGTTCTTC.

The J gene is TRBJ1-2, the V gene TRBV2; 7 bases match TRBD1. With V trimmed by 8 bases and J by 5 bases, 8 bases remained unmatched. CDR3 length equals 13 residues. In germline, CDR1 is SNHLY, CDR2 FYNNEI. The CDR3 DNA is TGTGCCAGCGCCGGGACAGCGGTTTATGGCTACACCTTC. This codes for CASAGTAVYGYTF.

This clonotype was seen more than once but under ten times. CDR3 loop: CASSESLIEETQYF. DNA for the CDR3: TGTGCCAGCAGTGAGTCTCTCATCGAGGAGACCCAGTACTTC. This chain connects TRBV6-1 to TRBJ2-5; no definite D call. This CDR3 spans 14 amino acids. Looked up from germline, CDR1 is MNHNS and CDR2 is SASEGT. V was pared by 3 bases and J by 5 bases, with 13 bases between.

There are a few counts of this clonotype. The chain recombines TRBV3-1 with TRBJ2-5, with a possible D match to TRBD2 (7 bases). The germline V and J ends were trimmed by 1 base and 2 bases, with 17 bases remaining between them. The CDR3 contains 17 residues. The germline gives CDR1 LGHDT, CDR2 YNNKEL (reference sequence). The CDR3 DNA is TGTGCCAGCAGCCAAGGATCGTTGCGGGGGCCACAAGAGACCCAGTACTTC. This gives the protein CASSQGSLRGPQETQYF.

This clonotype came up many times. The gene calls are TRBV6-1 and TRBJ1-3; D is perhaps TRBD1 (6 bases). From germline, CDR1 is MNHNS and CDR2 SASEGT. Between the trimmed V and J ends, which lost 4 bases and 0 bases, there was a span of 13 bases. The CDR3 totals 16 residues. The CDR3 sequence: CASSGGQHFSGNTIYF. Written as DNA, the CDR3 is TGTGCCAGCAGTGGCGGACAGCACTTCTCTGGAAACACCATATATTTT.

Comment on this clonotype: Being one base from a much bigger clone, this may be a read error. The rearrangement links TRBV3-1 to TRBJ2-1; TRBD2 might be the D (6 bases). CDR3 size: 15 residues. Per germline, CDR1 LGHDT and CDR2 YNNKEL (reference sequence). The germline V and J ends were trimmed by 4 bases and 7 bases, with 17 bases remaining between them. The CDR3, as DNA: TGTGCCAGCAGCCCTTCTAACGGGAGAGGGAATGAGCAGTTCTTC. This encodes CASSPSNGRGNEQFF.

Only a few counts were recorded for this clonotype. The junction departs from germline at one end; a sequencing error may be responsible. This sequence joins TRBV29-1 and TRBJ1-1, with D tentatively TRBD1 (6 bases). CDR1 SQVTM and CDR2 ANQGSEA come from the germline V gene. The CDR3 extends over 13 amino acids. The CDR3 nucleotides read TGCAGCGGTGAAGGGGGGATGAACACTGAAGCTTTCTTT. Translated, it gives CSGEGGMNTEAFF.

This clonotype came up many times. Here the CDR3 reads CSAGQAEQFF. The CDR3 bases are TGCAGCGCCGGACAGGCCGAGCAGTTCTTC. J is TRBJ2-1 and V is TRBV29-1; 7 bases are a match to TRBD1. The germline V gene encodes CDR1 SQVTM and CDR2 ANQGSEA. The CDR3 is 10 residues long. The V and J ends lost 7 bases and 10 bases, in that order; junction bases with no gene match: 4.

This clonotype appeared a few times. CDR3 protein: CASSPEGQGIQPQHF. CDR3 DNA sequence: TGCGCCAGCAGCCCAGAGGGACAGGGCATTCAGCCCCAGCATTTT. This chain links TRBV5-1 with TRBJ1-5; 9 bases fit TRBD1. Germline V gene sequence: CDR1 SGHRS, CDR2 YFSETQ. The CDR3 covers 15 residues. V lost 4 bases to trimming and J lost 6 bases; unmatched junction nucleotides: 8.

This clonotype has only a few counts. The chain is built from TRBV5-6 and TRBJ1-5; D is ambiguous. The germline CDR1 and CDR2 sequences are SGHDT and YYEEEE. V dropped 1 base and J dropped 1 base, with 6 bases sitting between them. The CDR3 extends over 14 amino acids. The CDR3 DNA reads as TGTGCCAGCAGCTTGTTGTGGAGCAATCAGCCCCAGCATTTT. This sequence encodes CASSLLWSNQPQHF. The variable domain in full, with the rest retrieved from reference TRBV5-6 and TRBJ1-5, is DAGVTQSPTHLIKTRGQQVTLRCSPKSGHDTVSWYQQALGQGPQFIFQYYEEEERQRGNFPDRFSGHQFPNYSSELNVNALLLGDSALYLCASSLLWSNQPQHFGDGTRLSIL.

The chain has TRBV6-1 and TRBJ1-2, with TRBD1 matching 7 bases. This CDR3 spans 13 amino acids. CDR1 MNHNS and CDR2 SASEGT come from the germline V gene. The J segment lost 4 bases and the V segment lost 10 bases, leaving 9 bases of the junction unmatched. The CDR3 DNA sequence: TGTGCCACCCTAGACAGGGTAGGCTATGGCTACACCTTC. This codes for CATLDRVGYGYTF.

The chain recombines TRBV20-1 with TRBJ2-3; no clear D. V lost 3 bases and J 0 bases, leaving 10 bases between the germline ends. CDR3 length: 14 residues. Per the germline V gene, CDR1 is DFQATT and CDR2 is SNEGSKA (reference sequence). CDR3 sequence reads: CSARFQESTDTQYF. In DNA, the CDR3 is TGCAGTGCTAGGTTTCAGGAAAGCACAGATACGCAGTATTTT.

This clonotype was seen only a few times. This rearrangement joins TRBV2 to TRBJ1-5; D ambiguous. This CDR3 contains 15 residues. Germline V lookup: CDR1 SNHLY, CDR2 FYNNEI. V shed 8 bases and J shed 0 bases, with 14 bases lying between them. CDR3 nucleotides: TGTGCCAGCGGCCCCGCATACTATAGCAATCAGCCCCAGCATTTT. Its protein is CASGPAYYSNQPQHF.

This chain connects TRBV5-1 to TRBJ2-2, with D uncertain. V lost 7 bases to trimming and J lost 6 bases, with 7 bases between them. This CDR3 comprises 11 residues. CDR1 is SGHRS and CDR2 is YFSETQ in the germline V gene. In DNA, the CDR3 is TGCGCCAGCGAGCAGTCCGGGGAGCTGTTTTTT. The encoded protein is CASEQSGELFF.

Only one count was recorded for this clonotype. The chain has TRBV7-3 and TRBJ2-2, with D unclear. Germline V gene lookup returns CDR1 SGHTA and CDR2 FQGTGA. Trimming left V 3 bases short and J 6 bases short, with 8 bases between. The CDR3 consists of 13 residues. Here the CDR3 reads CASSFTSAGELFF. The CDR3 nucleotides read TGTGCCAGCAGCTTCACTTCGGCCGGGGAGCTGTTTTTT.

This clonotype was detected many times. The rearrangement links TRBV19 to TRBJ2-2; perhaps TRBD1 as D (5 bases). Germline CDR1 is LNHDA and CDR2 is SQIVND (reference sequence). V was pared by 10 bases and J by 1 base, with 10 bases between. This CDR3 has 13 amino acids. In DNA, the CDR3 is TGTGCCACCTCAGGGCAGAACACCGGGGAGCTGTTTTTT. It yields the protein CATSGQNTGELFF.

The sample holds many counts of this clonotype. The chain uses TRBV5-1 and TRBJ1-1; D is unresolved. CDR1 is SGHRS and CDR2 is YFSETQ in the germline V gene. The V end lost 0 bases, the J end lost 10 bases, and 10 bases lay between the germline ends. There are 12 residues in the CDR3. CDR3: CASSLEEGRAFF. The CDR3 nucleotides are TGCGCCAGCAGCTTGGAAGAGGGAAGAGCTTTCTTT. Variable domain in full (rest from reference TRBV5-1 and TRBJ1-1): KAGVTQTPRYLIKTRGQQVTLSCSPISGHRSVSWYQQTPGQGLQFLFEYFSETQRNKGNFPGRFSGRQFSNSRSEMNVSTLELGDSALYLCASSLEEGRAFFGQGTRLTVV.

The V and J genes are TRBV29-1 and TRBJ1-2; the D is unclear. Trimming took off 4 bases at V and 8 bases at J, with 11 bases between the two ends. This CDR3 has 11 residues. Germline CDR1 reads SQVTM; CDR2 reads ANQGSEA. In DNA form, the CDR3 reads TGCAGCGTTGTGTCTCGTGAGGGCTACACCTTC. Its protein product is CSVVSREGYTF.

This clonotype has just a few counts. This chain links TRBV2 with TRBJ2-7; the match to TRBD2 covers 7 bases. The CDR3 length is 15 residues. V lost 10 bases to trimming and J lost 2 bases; unmatched junction nucleotides: 14. Germline loops: CDR1 SNHLY, CDR2 FYNNEI. CDR3 nucleotides: TGTGCCATTTCAAACGGGGGGACCGCGCCCTACGAGCAGTACTTC. It is translated as CAISNGGTAPYEQYF.

This clonotype was observed a handful of times. The rearrangement links TRBV25-1 to TRBJ1-1; D call uncertain. Germline assignment: CDR1 MGHDK and CDR2 SYGVNS. Trimming removed 2 bases at V and 1 base at J, with 14 bases between. The CDR3 contains 16 residues. The CDR3 sequence: CASSEETWWGNTEAFF. The CDR3, as DNA: TGTGCCAGCAGTGAAGAGACTTGGTGGGGGAACACTGAAGCTTTCTTT.